A few counts support the clone carrying this T cell receptor (beta chain). TCR alpha and beta CDR3 regions were amplified from RNA using iRepertoire nested multiplex PCR. MiXCR, run by TCRdb on the multiplex PCR reads, gives a single entry per CDR3 protein. The repertoire includes more than 350,000 distinct CDR3 sequences, 41% of them detected once, and 9.5% to 15% sits in the top ten. The germline gives CDR1 DFQATT, CDR2 SNEGSKA (reference sequence). This CDR3 comprises 16 residues. The ends lost 6 bases at V and 0 bases at J; junction bases unmatched: 7. This sample is drawn from a study of glioma-infiltrating T cells.

This receptor was taken from a human donor with low-grade glioma or glioblastoma, undergoing nonglioma brain surgery, or in good health (not recorded which). The chain combines TRBV20-1 with TRBJ2-1; 11 bases map to TRBD2. The sample comprised glioma tissue, nonneoplastic brain tissue, or PBMCs (not recorded which). The CDR3 loop is CSAYRLAGHSYNEQFF. The CDR3 DNA sequence: TGCAGTGCCTATCGACTAGCGGGACACTCCTACAATGAGCAGTTCTTC.